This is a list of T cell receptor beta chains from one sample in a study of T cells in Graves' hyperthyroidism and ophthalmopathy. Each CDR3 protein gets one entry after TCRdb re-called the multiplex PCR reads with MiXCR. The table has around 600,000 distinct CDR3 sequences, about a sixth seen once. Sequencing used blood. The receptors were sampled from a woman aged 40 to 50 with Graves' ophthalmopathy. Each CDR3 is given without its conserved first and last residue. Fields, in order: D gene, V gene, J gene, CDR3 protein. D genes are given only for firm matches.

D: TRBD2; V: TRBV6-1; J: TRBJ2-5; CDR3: AIRGSPGTGGGAVETQH
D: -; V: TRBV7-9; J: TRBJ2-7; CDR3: ASSSVHYEQY
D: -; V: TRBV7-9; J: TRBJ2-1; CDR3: ASSLAWGDAVQF
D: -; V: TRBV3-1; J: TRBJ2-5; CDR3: ASSHPTQETQY
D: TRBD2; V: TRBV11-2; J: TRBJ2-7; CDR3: ASTQWEGEQY
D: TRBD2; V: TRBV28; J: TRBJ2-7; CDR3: ASSLAGLAEITYEQY
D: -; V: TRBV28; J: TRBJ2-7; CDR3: ASSSPGGVPYEQY
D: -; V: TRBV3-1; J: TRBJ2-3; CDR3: ASSQPFGAQSTDTQY
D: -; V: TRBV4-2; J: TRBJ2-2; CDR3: ASSQDPRAGELF
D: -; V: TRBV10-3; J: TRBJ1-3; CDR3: AISDRQATGNTIY
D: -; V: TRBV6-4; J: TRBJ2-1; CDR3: ASSDGGYNEQF
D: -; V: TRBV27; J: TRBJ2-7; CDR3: ASSFAASYEQY
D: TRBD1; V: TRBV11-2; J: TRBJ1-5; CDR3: ASSSGTGHFQPQH
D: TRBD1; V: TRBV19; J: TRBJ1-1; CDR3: ASSPGQGEGTEAF
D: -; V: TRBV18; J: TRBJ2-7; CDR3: ASSLLGTFGRQPYEQY
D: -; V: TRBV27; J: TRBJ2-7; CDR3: ASSSIGTGYEQY
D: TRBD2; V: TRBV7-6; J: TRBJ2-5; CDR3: ASSRSSIGGVETQY
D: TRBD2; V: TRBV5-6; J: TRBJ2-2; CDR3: ASSLVLAEDTGELF
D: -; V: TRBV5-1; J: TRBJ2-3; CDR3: ASRESTDTQY
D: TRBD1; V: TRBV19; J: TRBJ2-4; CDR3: ASSMDGDRMGKNIQY
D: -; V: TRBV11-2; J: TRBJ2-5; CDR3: ASSSGDRNQETQY
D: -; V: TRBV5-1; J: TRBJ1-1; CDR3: ASHSPGTEAF
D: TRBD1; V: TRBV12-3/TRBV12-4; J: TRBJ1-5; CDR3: ASRQGGFSNQPQH
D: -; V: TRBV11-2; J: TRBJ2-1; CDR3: ASSSRYGQSYNEQF